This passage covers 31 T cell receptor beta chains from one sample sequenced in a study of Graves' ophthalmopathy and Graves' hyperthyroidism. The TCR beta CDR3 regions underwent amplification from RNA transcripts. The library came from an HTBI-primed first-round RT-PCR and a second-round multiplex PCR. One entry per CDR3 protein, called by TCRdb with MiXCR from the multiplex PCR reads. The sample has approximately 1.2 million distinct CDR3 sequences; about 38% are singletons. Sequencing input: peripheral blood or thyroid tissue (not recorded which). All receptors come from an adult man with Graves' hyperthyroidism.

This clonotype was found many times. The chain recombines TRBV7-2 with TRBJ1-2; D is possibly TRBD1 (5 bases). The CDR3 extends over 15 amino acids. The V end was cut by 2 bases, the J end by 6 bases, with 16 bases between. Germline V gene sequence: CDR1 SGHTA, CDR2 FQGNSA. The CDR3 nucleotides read TGTGCCAGCAGCTTACTCAGGGATTCAGGGAATGGCTACACCTTC. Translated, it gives CASSLLRDSGNGYTF.

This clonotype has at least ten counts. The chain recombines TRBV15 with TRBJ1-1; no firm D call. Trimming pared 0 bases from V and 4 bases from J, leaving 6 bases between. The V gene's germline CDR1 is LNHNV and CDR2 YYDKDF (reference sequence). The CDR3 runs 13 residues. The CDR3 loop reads CATSRDISTEAFF. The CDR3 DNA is TGTGCCACCAGCAGAGACATCAGCACTGAAGCTTTCTTT.

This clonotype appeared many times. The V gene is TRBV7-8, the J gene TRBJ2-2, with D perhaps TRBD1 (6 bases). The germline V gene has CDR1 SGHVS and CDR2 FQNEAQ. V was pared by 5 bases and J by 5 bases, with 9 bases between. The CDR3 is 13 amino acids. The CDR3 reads CASSPTGTGELFF. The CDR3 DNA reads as TGTGCCAGCAGCCCCACAGGGACCGGGGAGCTGTTTTTT.

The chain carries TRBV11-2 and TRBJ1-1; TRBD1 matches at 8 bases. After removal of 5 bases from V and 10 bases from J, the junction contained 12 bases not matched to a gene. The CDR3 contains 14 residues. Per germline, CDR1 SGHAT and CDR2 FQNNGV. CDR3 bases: TGTGCCAGCAGCCGGACAGGGTGGGCACTTGGAGCTTTCTTT. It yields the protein CASSRTGWALGAFF.

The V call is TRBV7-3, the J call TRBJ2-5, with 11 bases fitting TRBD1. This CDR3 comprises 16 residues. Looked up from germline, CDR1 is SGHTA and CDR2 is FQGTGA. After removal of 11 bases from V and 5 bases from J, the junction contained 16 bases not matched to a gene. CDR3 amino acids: CAWSYRDRGYQETQYF. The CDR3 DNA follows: TGTGCCTGGAGTTACCGGGACAGGGGGTATCAGGAGACCCAGTACTTC.

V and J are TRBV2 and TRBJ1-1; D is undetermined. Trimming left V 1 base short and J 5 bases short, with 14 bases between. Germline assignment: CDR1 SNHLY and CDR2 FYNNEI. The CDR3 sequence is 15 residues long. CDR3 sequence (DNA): TGTGCCAGCAGTGAAGGAGTTAGGGCTGGGACTGAAGCTTTCTTT. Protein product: CASSEGVRAGTEAFF. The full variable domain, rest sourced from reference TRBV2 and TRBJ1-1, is EPEVTQTPSHQVTQMGQEVILRCVPISNHLYFYWYRQILGQKVEFLVSFYNNEISEKSEIFDDQFSVERPDGSNFTLKIRSTKLEDSAMYFCASSEGVRAGTEAFFGQGTRLTVV.

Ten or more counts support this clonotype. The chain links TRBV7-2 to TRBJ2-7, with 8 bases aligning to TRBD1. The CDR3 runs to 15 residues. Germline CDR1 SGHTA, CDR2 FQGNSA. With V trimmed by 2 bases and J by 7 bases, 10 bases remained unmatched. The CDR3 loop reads CASSLNAGGAREQYF. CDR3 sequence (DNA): TGTGCCAGCAGCTTAAATGCAGGGGGCGCACGGGAGCAGTACTTC.

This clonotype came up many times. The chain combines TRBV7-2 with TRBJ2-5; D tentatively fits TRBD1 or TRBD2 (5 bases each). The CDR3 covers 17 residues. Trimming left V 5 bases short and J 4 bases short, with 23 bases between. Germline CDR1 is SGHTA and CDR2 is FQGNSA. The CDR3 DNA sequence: TGTGCCAGCAGCCCTTCGGGACCCCAAAAGTCGTCAGAGACCCAGTACTTC. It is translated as CASSPSGPQKSSETQYF.

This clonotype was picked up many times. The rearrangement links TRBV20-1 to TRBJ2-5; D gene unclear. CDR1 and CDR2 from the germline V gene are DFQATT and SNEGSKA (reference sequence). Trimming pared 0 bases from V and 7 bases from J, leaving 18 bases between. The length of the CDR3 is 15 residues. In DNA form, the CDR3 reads TGCAGTGCTAGAGATATTTCGGCAGTCATCGGGACCCAGTACTTC. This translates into CSARDISAVIGTQYF.

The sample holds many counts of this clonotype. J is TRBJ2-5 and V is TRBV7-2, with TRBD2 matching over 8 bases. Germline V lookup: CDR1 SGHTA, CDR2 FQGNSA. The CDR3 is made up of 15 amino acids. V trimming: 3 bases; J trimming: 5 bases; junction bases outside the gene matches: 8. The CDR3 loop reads CASSLQSSGSETQYF. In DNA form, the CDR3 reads TGTGCCAGCAGCTTGCAATCAAGCGGGAGTGAGACCCAGTACTTC.

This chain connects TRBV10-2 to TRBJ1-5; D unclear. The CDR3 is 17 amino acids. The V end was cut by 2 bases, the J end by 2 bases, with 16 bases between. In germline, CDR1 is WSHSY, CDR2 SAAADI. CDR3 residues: CASSEPTGFVRNQPQHF. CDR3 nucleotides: TGCGCCAGCAGTGAGCCGACGGGTTTTGTCCGCAATCAGCCCCAGCATTTT.

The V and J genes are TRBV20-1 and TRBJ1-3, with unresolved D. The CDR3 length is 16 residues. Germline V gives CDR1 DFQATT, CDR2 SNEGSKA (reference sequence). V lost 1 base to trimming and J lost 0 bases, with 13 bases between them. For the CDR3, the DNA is TGCAGTGCTAGAGCTCCGCGACTGAGCTCTGGAAACACCATATATTTT. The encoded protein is CSARAPRLSSGNTIYF.

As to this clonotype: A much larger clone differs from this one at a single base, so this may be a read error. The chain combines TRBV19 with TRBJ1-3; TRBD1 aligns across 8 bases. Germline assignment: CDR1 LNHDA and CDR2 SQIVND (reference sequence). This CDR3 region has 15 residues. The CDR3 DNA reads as TGTGCCAGTAGTGTGAGACAGGGGTGGGCAAACACCATATGTTTT. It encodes CASSVRQGWANTICF.

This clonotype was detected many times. The CDR3 DNA sequence: TGCAGTGCTAGTTCATTGGGCGGGACATCAGTAGTAGAGACCCAGTACTTC. As protein: CSASSLGGTSVVETQYF. The rearrangement joins TRBV20-1 to TRBJ2-5, with D perhaps being TRBD1 or TRBD2 (6 bases each). Trimming left V 3 bases short and J 4 bases short, with 24 bases between. This CDR3 comprises 17 residues. CDR1 and CDR2 from the germline V gene are DFQATT and SNEGSKA (reference sequence).

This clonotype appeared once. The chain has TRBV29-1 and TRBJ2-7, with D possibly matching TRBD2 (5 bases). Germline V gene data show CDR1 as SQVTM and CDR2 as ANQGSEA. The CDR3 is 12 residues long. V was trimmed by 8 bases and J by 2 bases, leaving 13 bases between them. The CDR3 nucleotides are TGCAGCTTGGAGGCGGAGACCTACGAGCAGTACTTC. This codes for CSLEAETYEQYF.

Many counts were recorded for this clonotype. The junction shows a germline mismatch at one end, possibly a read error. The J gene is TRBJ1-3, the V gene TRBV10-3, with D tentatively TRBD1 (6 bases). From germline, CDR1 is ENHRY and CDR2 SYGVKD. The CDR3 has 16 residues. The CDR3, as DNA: TGTGCCATTTGGGGAGGACAGTTCTCCTCTGGAAACACCGTATATTTT. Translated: CAIWGGQFSSGNTVYF.

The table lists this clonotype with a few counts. CDR3 DNA: TGTGCCAGCAGAGAGGACTCCCGAGCGGGTGCCGAGACCCAGTACTTC. Residues: CASREDSRAGAETQYF. The chain joins TRBV12-3 or TRBV12-4 to TRBJ2-5, with TRBD2 as a possible D gene (6 bases). Trimming pared 6 bases from V and 5 bases from J, leaving 22 bases between. The CDR3 runs 16 residues.

For the CDR3, the DNA is TGCAGTGCGGAGCCACTAGCGGGGCGGAACACCGGGGAGCTGTTTTTT. Its translation is CSAEPLAGRNTGELFF. This chain connects TRBV20-1 to TRBJ2-2; 10 bases align to TRBD2. Germline values: CDR1 DFQATT, CDR2 SNEGSKA (reference sequence). CDR3 length: 16 residues. V dropped 6 bases and J dropped 1; count of bases not matched to a gene: 8.

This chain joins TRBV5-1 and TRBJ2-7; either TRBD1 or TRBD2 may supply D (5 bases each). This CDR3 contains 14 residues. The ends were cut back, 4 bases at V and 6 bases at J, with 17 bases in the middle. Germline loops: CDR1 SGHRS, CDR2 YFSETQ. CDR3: CASSLGPLPSEQYF. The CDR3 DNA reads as TGCGCCAGCAGCCTGGGACCTCTCCCCTCCGAGCAGTACTTC.

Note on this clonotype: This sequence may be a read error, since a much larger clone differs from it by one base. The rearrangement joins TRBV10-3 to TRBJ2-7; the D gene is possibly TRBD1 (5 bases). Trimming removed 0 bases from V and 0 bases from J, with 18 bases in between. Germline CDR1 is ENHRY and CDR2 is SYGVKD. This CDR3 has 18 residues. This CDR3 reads CAISESAEFQGGSYEQYV. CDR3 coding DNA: TGTGCCATCAGTGAGTCGGCGGAGTTCCAGGGTGGCTCCTACGAGCAGTACGTC.

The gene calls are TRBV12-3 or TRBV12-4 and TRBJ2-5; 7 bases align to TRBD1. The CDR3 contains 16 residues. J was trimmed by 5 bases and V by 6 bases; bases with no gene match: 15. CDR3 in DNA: TGTGCCAGCAGCTCAAACACAGGGGAACGCGGGGAGACCCAGTACTTC. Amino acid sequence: CASSSNTGERGETQYF.

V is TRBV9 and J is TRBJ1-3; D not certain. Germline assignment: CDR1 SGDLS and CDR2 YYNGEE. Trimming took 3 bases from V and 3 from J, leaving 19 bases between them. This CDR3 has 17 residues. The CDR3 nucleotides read TGTGCCAGCAGCGCAGCCCCACTTACAGAAAATGGAAACACCATATATTTT. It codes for CASSAAPLTENGNTIYF.

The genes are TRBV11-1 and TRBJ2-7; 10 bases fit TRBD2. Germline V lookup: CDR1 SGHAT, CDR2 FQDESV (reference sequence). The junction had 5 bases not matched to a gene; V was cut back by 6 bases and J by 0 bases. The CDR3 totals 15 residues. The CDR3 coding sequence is TGTGCCAGCAGTCATACTAGCGGGGCCTCCTACGAGCAGTACTTC. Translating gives CASSHTSGASYEQYF.

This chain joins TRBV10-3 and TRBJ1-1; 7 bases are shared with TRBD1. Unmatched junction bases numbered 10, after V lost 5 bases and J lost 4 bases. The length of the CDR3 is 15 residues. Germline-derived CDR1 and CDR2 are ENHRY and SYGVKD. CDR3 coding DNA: TGTGCCATCAGTAAAGACAGGGATGGGAGCACTGAAGCTTTCTTT. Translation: CAISKDRDGSTEAFF.

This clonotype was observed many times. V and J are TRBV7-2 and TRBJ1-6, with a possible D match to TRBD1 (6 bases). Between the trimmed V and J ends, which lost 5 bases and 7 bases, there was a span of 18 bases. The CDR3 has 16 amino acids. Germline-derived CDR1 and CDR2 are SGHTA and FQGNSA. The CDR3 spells CASSPPRRGGNSPLHF. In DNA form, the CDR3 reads TGTGCCAGCAGCCCCCCCCGCAGGGGCGGAAATTCACCCCTCCACTTT.

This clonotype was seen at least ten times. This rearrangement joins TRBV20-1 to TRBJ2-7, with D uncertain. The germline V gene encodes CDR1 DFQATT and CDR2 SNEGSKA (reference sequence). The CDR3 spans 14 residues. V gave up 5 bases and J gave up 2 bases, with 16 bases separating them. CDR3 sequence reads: CSAPTFGSAYEQYF. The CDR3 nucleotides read TGCAGTGCTCCCACCTTCGGCTCTGCCTACGAGCAGTACTTC.

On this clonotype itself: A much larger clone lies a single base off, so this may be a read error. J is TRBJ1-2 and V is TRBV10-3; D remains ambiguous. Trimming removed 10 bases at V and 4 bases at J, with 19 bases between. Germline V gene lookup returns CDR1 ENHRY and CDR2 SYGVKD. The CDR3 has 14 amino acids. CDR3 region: CASRLDGPSYGYTF. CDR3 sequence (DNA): TGTGCCAGCAGACTGGACGGACCTTCCTATGGCTACACCTTC.

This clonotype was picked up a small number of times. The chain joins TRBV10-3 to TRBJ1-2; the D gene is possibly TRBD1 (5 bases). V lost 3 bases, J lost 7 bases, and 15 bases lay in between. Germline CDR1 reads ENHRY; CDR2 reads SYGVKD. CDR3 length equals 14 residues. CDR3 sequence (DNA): TGTGCCATCAGTGATGAAGACAGCTGGGGTGGCTACACCTTC. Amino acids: CAISDEDSWGGYTF.

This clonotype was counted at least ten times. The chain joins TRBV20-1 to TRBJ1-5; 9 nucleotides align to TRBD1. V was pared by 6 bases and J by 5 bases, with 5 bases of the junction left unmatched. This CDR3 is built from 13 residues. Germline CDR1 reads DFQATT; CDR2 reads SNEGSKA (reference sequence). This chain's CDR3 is CSARTGVHQPQHF. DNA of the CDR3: TGCAGTGCAAGGACAGGGGTGCATCAGCCCCAGCATTTT.

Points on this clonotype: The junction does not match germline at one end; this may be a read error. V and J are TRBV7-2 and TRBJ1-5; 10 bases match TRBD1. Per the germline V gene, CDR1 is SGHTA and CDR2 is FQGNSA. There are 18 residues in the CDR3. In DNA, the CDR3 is TGCGCCAGCAGCCAGTCCCGGGACAGGGGCGGGGGCAATCAGCCCCAGCATTTT. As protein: CASSQSRDRGGGNQPQHF.

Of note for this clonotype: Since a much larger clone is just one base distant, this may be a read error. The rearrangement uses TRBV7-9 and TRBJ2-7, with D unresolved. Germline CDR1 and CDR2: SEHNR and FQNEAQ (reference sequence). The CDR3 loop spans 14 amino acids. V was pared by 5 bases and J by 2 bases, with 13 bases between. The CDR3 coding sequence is TGTGCCAGCAGCCATCCCAGGCCCACCTACGAGCAGTACTTC. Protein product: CASSHPRPTYEQYF.